This TCR beta chain was recovered during a study of T-cell memory formation after mild COVID-19 (TCRdb year 2021). With respect to the entire study: TCR sequence clusters from the two donors were found to be largely donor specific. In a couple of donors, T-cell clones that expanded and contracted after mild COVID-19 were followed by sequencing TCRalpha and TCRbeta repertoires longitudinally. The cohort comprised two young, previously healthy adult volunteers, one female and one male. Results and caveats for the whole study, not just this receptor: Some responding clones were detected in pre-infection memory, which suggested that pre-existing cross-reactive memory T cells had joined the SARS-CoV-2 response. Contracting CD4+ clones turned up mainly in the CM and EM memory subsets, whereas EMRA was where CD8+ clones were enriched. Clones that contracted from day 15 to 85 showed balanced CD4/CD8 phenotypes, whereas a second wave of clones that expanded from day 15 to 37 leaned towards CD4+. The study covered only a couple of mild cases, and larger cohorts including severe cases with pre-infection samples were considered necessary. SARS-CoV-2 specificity of the second-wave clones peaking on day 37 was not confirmed.

TCRdb lists the instrument as Illumina NovaSeq 6000. TCRalpha and TCRbeta cDNA libraries were built by 5'RACE with constant-segment primers, adding sample barcodes and unique molecular identifiers. Trizol reagent was used to extract RNA from every sample. The libraries were amplified in two PCR steps, and the second step added a second sample barcode and Illumina TruSeq adapters. Sequencing of libraries was performed on an Illumina NovaSeq with 2 x 150 bp paired-end reads. As for the original processing: Demultiplexing of reads and collapsing into UMI-guided consensus sequences were performed with migec v1.2.7. Using mixcr v2.1.11, UMI consensuses were aligned to TRA and TRB V and J templates and then assembled into clonotypes. A clonotype was counted as expanded or contracted only when both edgeR and NoisET called the clonotype significant, with the noise models trained on biological replicates. For edgeR calls, the cutoffs were a false discovery rate-adjusted p below 0.01 and a log2 fold-change threshold of 1. As an exploratory analysis of dynamics, max-normalized trajectories of the 1000 most abundant clonotypes were examined by PCA with hierarchical clustering. Separately sequenced CD4+ and CD8+ repertoires were used to assign the CD4 or CD8 phenotype of responding clones. In-frame beta chains were kept once TCRdb had trimmed the public reads at Q25 with fastp and called clones with MiXCR. Rows with one shared CDR3 protein collapse into an entry with the most common genes and DNA. The V and J calls and clone size come from TCRdb's table, not from the authors' own analysis. Within this sample are around 180,000 distinct CDR3 sequences, with under 20% of them counted one time only. The ten largest make up 2% to 2.5% of the sample.

Ficoll-Paque density gradient centrifugation was used to isolate PBMCs. This clonotype was observed a few times. The antigen it binds to is not known. There are no base qualities to consult, and no much larger clone falls within one base. The sample taken for sequencing was PBMCs or a T cell subset sorted from them (not recorded which). This receptor was identified in an adult woman who had mild COVID-19 (a few samples of this study predate the infection). The sample titles of this study are shuffled in the database, so cell type and time point are left out; the donor was told from shared clones.

DNA sequence: TGTGCCAGCAGTTCTAATACGGATTCCTACGAGCAGTACTTC. This yields the protein CASSSNTDSYEQYF. The V and J genes are TRBV12-3 or TRBV12-4 and TRBJ2-7; the D gene lacks a confident call. The CDR3 contains 14 residues, cysteine and phenylalanine counted. The DNA shown is the 42-base CDR3, in frame from base 1. Deletion took 4 bases off V and 1 base off J, with a span of 11 bases between the germline ends.